This T cell receptor beta chain was obtained from a study of beta chain features in type 1 diabetes (dated by TCRdb to 2016 to 2018). As for the study more broadly: Mean age, gender distribution, total cell number and subset yield were not different between patients and healthy donors. Regulatory and stem cell-like memory subsets were obtained from only 8 patients and roughly eight healthy donors, while naive and central memory subsets were obtained from all 30 or so donors. A total of around 100 million sorted cells were examined across all samples, and RNA yield correlated strongly with the number of cells per subset. The study compared TCRB repertoires of sorted circulating CD4+ T cell subsets between recently diagnosed type 1 diabetes patients and matched healthy donors.

Each donor gave one peripheral blood draw, averaging about 100 mL, which was collected into heparinised tubes. A BD FACSAria II and a panel including CD45RO, CCR7, CD25, CD127, CD95 and CD27 were used to sort naive, central memory, regulatory and stem cell-like memory CD4+ T cells. Every sorted population had a purity above 95%. Right away, PBMCs were isolated by Lymphoprep density gradient centrifugation and were stained directly, with no culture step. To minimize batch effects, samples were stained and sorted in pairs, one healthy donor with one patient per experiment. From its cysteine to its phenylalanine, the CDR3 spans 14 amino acids. This entry keeps only the CDR3 DNA: 42 bases, framed from base 1. Reading the germline V gene gives CDR1 SGHNT and CDR2 YENEEA. A distance of 11 bases separates the germline ends of V and J, which lose 5 bases and 4 bases respectively. The High Capacity cDNA Reverse Transcription Kit was used to reverse transcribe all of the isolated RNA, meaning that expressed TCRB transcripts were what got sequenced. Deep immunoSEQ sequencing was applied to naive, central memory and regulatory T cell samples, giving an average of around 3.8 million total reads per sample. Sorted cells were lysed in RLT buffer, and RNA was extracted using DNase-treated RNeasy Micro or Mini kits according to cell number. Each cell subset was processed separately to prevent cross-contamination, with patient and healthy donor samples processed together. Using the immunoSEQ multiplex PCR, TCRB sequences were amplified from cDNA into 87-bp fragments spanning the CDR3 region. The amplicons were sequenced using the Illumina HiSeq platform. The original methods were these. PCR bias was computationally corrected using synthetic template baselines, reads within Hamming distance 2 were collapsed, and singletons that could not be merged were discarded. By aligning reads against IMGT, V, D and J genes, CDR3 length, and insertions or deletions at six rearrangement sites were assigned. Within each subset, clonotype counts were normalized to sorted cell number, after which true diversity and Gini coefficients were computed with the tcR R package. Repertoire sharing was quantified using the overlap coefficient calculated on TCRB nucleotide sequences. Entries here come from immuneACCESS through TCRdb and include only in-frame sequences with V and J called. Some clones fail to appear in such tables; in the studies checked, an unresolved V gene covers under half of the shortfall, and the cause of the remainder is unknown. The V and J calls and the clone size are those of that table, but D and trimming were determined from the DNA. This sample is represented by a few hundred thousand clones; over 8.5% of them were singletons. The ten largest clones add up to approximately 0.55% of the sample.

In regard to this clone: Its cognate antigen has yet to be identified. The sample holds no much larger clone one base away, and base qualities are not on file.

What the work shows at the level of the full study, not this receptor alone: Naive, central memory and regulatory TCRB repertoires appeared to be more alike among patients than among healthy donors. Patients with type 1 diabetes made fewer insertions and deleted more nucleotides at VDJ recombination sites, implying thymic rearrangement abnormalities. Because the HLA sub-analyses included only small numbers of individuals, any influence of HLA type on TCRB rearrangement was left unresolved. PCR may preferentially amplify shorter templates, but because patient and control samples were amplified and corrected together, any resulting skew would affect both groups equally. Because cDNA rather than genomic DNA was sequenced, highly expressing activated cells could have been over-represented, although no difference in activation and CD3 levels was found between groups. A moderate but significant shortening of TCRB CDR3 length was observed in type 1 diabetes patients in all four CD4+ subsets.

Sequencing was done on a sample of central memory CD4+ T cells from blood. The TCR was taken from a man aged 25-40 years with type 1 diabetes. Rearrangement joined TRBV11-3 to TRBJ2-2; the best D guess is TRBD2, with 6 bases matching. The encoded CDR3 is CASSPTSSTGELFF. In nucleotides, the sequence is TGTGCCAGCAGCCCTACTAGCAGCACCGGGGAGCTGTTTTTT.